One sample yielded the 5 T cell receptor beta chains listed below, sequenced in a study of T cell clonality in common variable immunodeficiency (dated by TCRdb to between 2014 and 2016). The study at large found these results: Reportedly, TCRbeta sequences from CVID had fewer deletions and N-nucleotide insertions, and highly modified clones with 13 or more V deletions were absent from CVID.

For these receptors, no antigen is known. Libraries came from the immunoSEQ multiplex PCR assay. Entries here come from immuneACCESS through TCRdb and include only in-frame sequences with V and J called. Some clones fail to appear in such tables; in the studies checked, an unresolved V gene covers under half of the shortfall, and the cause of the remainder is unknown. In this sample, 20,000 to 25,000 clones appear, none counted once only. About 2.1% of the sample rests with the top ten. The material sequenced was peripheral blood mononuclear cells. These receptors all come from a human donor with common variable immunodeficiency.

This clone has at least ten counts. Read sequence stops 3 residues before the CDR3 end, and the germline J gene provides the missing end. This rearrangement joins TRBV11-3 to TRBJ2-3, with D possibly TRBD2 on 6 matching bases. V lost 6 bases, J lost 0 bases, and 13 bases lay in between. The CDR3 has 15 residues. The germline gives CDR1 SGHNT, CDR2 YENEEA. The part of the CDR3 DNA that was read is TGTGCCAGCAGTCGGCGGGGATATAGCACAGATACG. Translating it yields CASSRRGYSTDT. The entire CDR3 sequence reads CASSRRGYSTDTQYF.

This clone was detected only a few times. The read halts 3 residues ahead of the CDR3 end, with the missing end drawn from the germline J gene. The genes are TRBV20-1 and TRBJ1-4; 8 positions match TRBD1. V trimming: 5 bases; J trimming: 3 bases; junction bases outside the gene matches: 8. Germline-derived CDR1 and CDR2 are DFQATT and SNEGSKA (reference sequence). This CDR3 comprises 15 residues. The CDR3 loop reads CSAPVQGGANEKLFF. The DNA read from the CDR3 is TGCAGTGCTCCCGTACAGGGGGGCGCTAATGAAAAA.

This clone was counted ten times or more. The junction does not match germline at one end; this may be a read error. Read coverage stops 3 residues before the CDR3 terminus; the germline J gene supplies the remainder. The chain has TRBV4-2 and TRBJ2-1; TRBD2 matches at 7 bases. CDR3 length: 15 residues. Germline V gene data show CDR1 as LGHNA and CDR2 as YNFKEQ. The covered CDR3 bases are TGCGCCAGCAGCCAAGATCGAGCGGGGTCCAATGAG. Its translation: CASSQDRAGSNE. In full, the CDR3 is CASSQDRAGSNEQFF.

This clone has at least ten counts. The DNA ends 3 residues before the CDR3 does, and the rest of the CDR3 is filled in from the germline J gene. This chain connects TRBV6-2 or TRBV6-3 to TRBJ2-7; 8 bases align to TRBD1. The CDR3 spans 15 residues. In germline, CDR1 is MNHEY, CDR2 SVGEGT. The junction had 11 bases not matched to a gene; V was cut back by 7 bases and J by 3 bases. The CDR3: CASTREGRGLYEQYF. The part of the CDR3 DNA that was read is TGTGCCAGCACCAGGGAAGGCAGGGGGCTCTACGAG.

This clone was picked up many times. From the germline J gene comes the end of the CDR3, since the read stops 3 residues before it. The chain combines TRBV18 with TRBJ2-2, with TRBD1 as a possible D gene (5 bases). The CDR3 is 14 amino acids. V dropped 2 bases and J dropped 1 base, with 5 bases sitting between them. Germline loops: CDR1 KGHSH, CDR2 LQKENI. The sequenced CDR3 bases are TGTGCCAGCTCACCAGGACAGAACACCGGGGAG. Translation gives CASSPGQNTGE. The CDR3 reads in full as CASSPGQNTGELFF.